One and the same sample provided the 17 T cell receptor beta chains below, sequenced in a study of CD8 T cells in ankylosing spondylitis. Study-level results: What appeared characteristic of ankylosing spondylitis blood was a TCR beta motif of eight highly homologous variants.

TCRdb used MiXCR to reprocess the 5' RACE reads, holding one entry per CDR3 protein. The sample carries roughly 700,000 distinct CDR3 sequences, under 20% recorded once. Their target antigens are unknown. What was sequenced was blood, either unsorted or a sorted T cell fraction (not recorded which). The receptor source for this set is a male donor with ankylosing spondylitis.

The chain links TRBV11-2 to TRBJ1-6; TRBD1 aligns across 8 bases. Germline-derived CDR1 and CDR2 are SGHAT and FQNNGV. This CDR3 spans 14 amino acids. V was pared by 3 bases and J by 10 bases, with 5 bases of the junction left unmatched. The CDR3, as DNA: TGTGCCAGCAGCTTTCGTCAGGGGGCATCACCCCTCCACTTT. It specifies CASSFRQGASPLHF.

The table lists this clonotype with a few counts. The chain joins TRBV20-1 to TRBJ2-7, with D possibly TRBD2 on 6 matching bases. The germline V and J ends were trimmed by 0 bases and 4 bases, with 13 bases remaining between them. Germline-derived CDR1 and CDR2 are DFQATT and SNEGSKA (reference sequence). This CDR3 spans 14 amino acids. CDR3 DNA sequence: TGCAGTGCTAGAGATCCTAGAGCGGGTTACGAGCAGTACTTC. Its translation: CSARDPRAGYEQYF.

This clonotype appeared many times. The chain uses TRBV28 and TRBJ2-1; D is undetermined. Germline CDR1 reads MDHEN; CDR2 reads SYDVKM. The length of the CDR3 is 15 residues. With 3 bases removed from V and 0 bases from J, the gap between germline ends came to 9 bases. CDR3 bases: TGTGCCAGCAGTTTCGCTCCTGTCTCCTACAATGAGCAGTTCTTC. Its protein is CASSFAPVSYNEQFF.

The CDR3 region is CASSERASGPYEQYF. CDR3 sequence (DNA): TGTGCCAGCAGTGAAAGGGCTAGCGGGCCCTACGAGCAGTACTTC. The rearrangement uses TRBV2 and TRBJ2-7, with TRBD2 matching 8 bases. The ends lost 2 bases at V and 2 bases at J; junction bases unmatched: 5. Germline-derived CDR1 and CDR2 are SNHLY and FYNNEI. The CDR3 has 15 amino acids. Full variable domain (remainder filled in from reference TRBV2 and TRBJ2-7): EPEVTQTPSHQVTQMGQEVILRCVPISNHLYFYWYRQILGQKVEFLVSFYNNEISEKSEIFDDQFSVERPDGSNFTLKIRSTKLEDSAMYFCASSERASGPYEQYFGPGTRLTVT.

This clonotype was counted only a few times. The chain links TRBV7-2 to TRBJ2-3; TRBD2 agrees at 8 bases. CDR1 and CDR2 (germline): SGHTA, FQGNSA. The trim removed 2 bases at V and 4 bases at J, leaving 8 bases unmatched. This CDR3 has 16 residues. The CDR3 bases are TGTGCCAGCAGCTTATACGGGGGGGCTAGGTCAGATACGCAGTATTTT. Encoded protein: CASSLYGGARSDTQYF.

The genes are TRBV5-1 and TRBJ1-1; D may be TRBD1 (6 bases). In germline, CDR1 is SGHRS, CDR2 YFSETQ. The CDR3 totals 14 residues. Trimming took 3 bases from V and 7 from J, leaving 16 bases between them. The chain's CDR3 is CASSWGADGVEAFF. The CDR3, as DNA: TGCGCCAGCAGCTGGGGGGCGGACGGGGTTGAAGCTTTCTTT.

V is TRBV12-3 or TRBV12-4 and J is TRBJ1-4; unclear D gene. V was shortened by 2 bases and J by 8 bases, with 12 bases between the two germline ends. The CDR3 has 14 residues. In nucleotides, the CDR3 is TGTGCCAGCAGTTTATTCGACCCGGGGGAAAAACTGTTTTTT. Amino acid sequence: CASSLFDPGEKLFF.

This clonotype was seen a handful of times. The CDR3 reads CSVELGQGGPDTQYF. For the CDR3, the DNA is TGCAGCGTTGAACTGGGACAGGGGGGTCCAGATACGCAGTATTTT. The J gene is TRBJ2-3, the V gene TRBV29-1; 11 bases fit TRBD1. V lost 2 bases to trimming and J lost 4 bases; unmatched junction nucleotides: 5. This CDR3 contains 15 residues. Germline CDR1 reads SQVTM; CDR2 reads ANQGSEA.

The J gene is TRBJ2-7, the V gene TRBV9, with D maybe TRBD2 (6 bases). The germline V and J ends were trimmed by 7 bases and 6 bases, with 14 bases remaining between them. Germline V gene lookup returns CDR1 SGDLS and CDR2 YYNGEE. This CDR3 contains 12 residues. The CDR3, as DNA: TGTGCCAGCGGGAGCGGGCGACTCGAGCAGTACTTC. Amino acids: CASGSGRLEQYF.

In its sample, this clonotype was seen a few times. The V and J genes are TRBV7-2 and TRBJ1-2; D is perhaps TRBD1 (5 bases). The V end lost 2 bases, the J end lost 3 bases, and 13 bases lay between the germline ends. The germline V gene has CDR1 SGHTA and CDR2 FQGNSA. This CDR3 has 15 amino acids. CDR3 amino acids: CASSLFSQGDYGYTF. CDR3 sequence (DNA): TGTGCCAGCAGCTTATTCTCGCAGGGCGACTATGGCTACACCTTC.

This clonotype was recorded at least ten times. CDR3 protein: CASSLTGTQETQYF. The CDR3 bases are TGTGCCAGCAGCTTAACAGGGACCCAAGAGACCCAGTACTTC. J is TRBJ2-5 and V is TRBV7-9; D may be TRBD1 (6 bases). This CDR3 has 14 amino acids. In germline, CDR1 is SEHNR, CDR2 FQNEAQ (reference sequence). V was clipped by 2 bases and J by 1 base, with 8 bases between them.

The chain combines TRBV20-1 with TRBJ1-5, with no clear D. V lost 2 bases and J 0 bases, leaving 11 bases between the germline ends. The CDR3 covers 15 residues. Germline CDR1 DFQATT, CDR2 SNEGSKA (reference sequence). CDR3 in amino acids: CSARMGGFSNQPQHF. CDR3 in DNA: TGCAGTGCTAGAATGGGAGGATTTAGCAATCAGCCCCAGCATTTT.

This clonotype was seen a few times. The V call is TRBV13, the J call TRBJ1-2, with 11 bases identical to TRBD1. Germline CDR1 reads PRHDT; CDR2 reads FYEKMQ (reference sequence). J was trimmed by 5 bases and V by 5 bases; bases with no gene match: 7. This CDR3 comprises 15 residues. As DNA, the CDR3 is TGTGCCAGCAGCCCCCGGGGACAGGGGGTATATGGCTACACCTTC. Its translation is CASSPRGQGVYGYTF.

The J gene is TRBJ1-6, the V gene TRBV20-1; TRBD1 might be the D (5 bases). The CDR3 extends over 12 amino acids. V was cut by 7 bases and J by 5 bases, with 9 bases left in between. Germline V gene data show CDR1 as DFQATT and CDR2 as SNEGSKA (reference sequence). Here the CDR3 reads CSVYRNNSPLHF. CDR3 in DNA: TGCAGTGTTTACAGGAATAATTCACCCCTCCACTTT.

This clonotype was counted only a few times. The V and J genes are TRBV11-2 and TRBJ1-4; 10 bases line up with TRBD1. Germline trimming cut 5 bases from V and 8 bases from J; bases unmatched to any gene: 8. This CDR3 spans 15 amino acids. Germline V gene sequence: CDR1 SGHAT, CDR2 FQNNGV. The CDR3 DNA reads as TGTGCCAGCAGCCAGGGGACAGGGGTTCTCGAAAAACTGTTTTTT. It specifies CASSQGTGVLEKLFF.

This clonotype was detected only a few times. J is TRBJ1-1 and V is TRBV19; maybe TRBD1 (5 bases). The CDR3 runs 16 residues. The V gene lost 5 bases and the J gene lost 2 bases, with 18 bases spanning the gap. The germline V gene encodes CDR1 LNHDA and CDR2 SQIVND (reference sequence). The CDR3 loop reads CASSPVPGLLNTEAFF. The DNA for the CDR3 is TGTGCCAGTAGTCCAGTCCCGGGACTCTTAAACACTGAAGCTTTCTTT.

This clonotype was counted a few times. The chain is built from TRBV12-3 or TRBV12-4 and TRBJ2-7; TRBD2 agrees at 8 bases. The CDR3 has 15 amino acids. J was trimmed by 4 bases and V by 3 bases; bases with no gene match: 8. CDR3: CASSFGGRPPYEQYF. The CDR3 DNA sequence: TGTGCCAGCAGTTTTGGCGGGAGGCCGCCTTACGAGCAGTACTTC.